A single T cell receptor (beta chain) is shown here with its context. These data are taken from a study of blood T cell repertoires in COVID-19. Study-wide background: Sources were T cells, B-cell-depleted T cells, or PBMCs; the material itself was cDNA or gDNA.

While infection was still active, Seattle patients were enrolled and then followed longitudinally. Per the study methods: Reference gene primer amplification gave estimated nucleated cell counts. Repertoires were generated with immunoSEQ multiplex PCR, while TCRdb's copy carries only in-frame clones and drops some. V, J and clone size are those of that table, while D and trimming were read from the DNA. The sample gives 150,000 to 200,000 clones, over 80% of which show up once; 7.6% is in the top ten. The germline V gene encodes CDR1 KGHDR and CDR2 SFDVKD. V dropped 2 bases and J dropped 4; count of bases not matched to a gene: 6. The CDR3 has 18 residues.

The sequenced sample consisted of peripheral blood. The chain uses TRBV24-1 and TRBJ2-1; TRBD2 aligns across 14 bases. The sequence derives from a woman in her 70s with COVID-19, enrolled during active disease. The CDR3 reads CATSDSGTSGGGYNEQFF. As DNA, the CDR3 is TGTGCCACCAGTGATTCCGGGACTAGCGGGGGTGGGTACAATGAGCAGTTCTTC.